The sequence of this T cell receptor beta chain was determined in a study of T cell responses to AZD1222 COVID-19 vaccine. Germline CDR1 is MGHRA and CDR2 is YSYEKL. Losses at the gene ends were 3 bases for V and 6 bases for J; bases not matched to a gene: 16. The CDR3 covers 17 residues. TCRdb's copy holds only in-frame clones and misses some; the assay was immunoSEQ multiplex PCR. The table records roughly 96,000 clones, roughly 90% of them present only once. This chain joins TRBV4-1 and TRBJ2-7; 8 bases match TRBD2. This receptor was obtained from an adult in good health. The material was peripheral blood, obtained on day 0 of AZD1222 vaccination. CDR3 loop: CASSQVDMGLVKGEQYF. CDR3 nucleotide sequence: TGCGCCAGCAGCCAGGTGGATATGGGACTAGTAAAGGGCGAGCAGTACTTC.